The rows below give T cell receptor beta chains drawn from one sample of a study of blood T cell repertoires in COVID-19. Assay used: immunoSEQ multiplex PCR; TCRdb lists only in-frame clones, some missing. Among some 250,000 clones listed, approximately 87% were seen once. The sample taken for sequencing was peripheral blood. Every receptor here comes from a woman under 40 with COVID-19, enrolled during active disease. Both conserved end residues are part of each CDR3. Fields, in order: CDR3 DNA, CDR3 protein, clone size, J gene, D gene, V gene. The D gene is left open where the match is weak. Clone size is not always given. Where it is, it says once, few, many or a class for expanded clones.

TGCGCCAGCAGCTTCGGACAGACCTTCTATGGCTACACCTTC,CASSFGQTFYGYTF,.,TRBJ1-2,.,TRBV5-1
TGCAGCGCGACAGATTCTGGAAACACCATATATTTT,CSATDSGNTIYF,once,TRBJ1-3,.,TRBV29-1
TGTGCCAGCAGCTACACGGGACAGGGGTTTGAGCAGTACTTC,CASSYTGQGFEQYF,.,TRBJ2-7,TRBD1,TRBV6-5
TGTGCCAGCGCGTTCCAGAACACCGGGGAGCTGTTTTTT,CASAFQNTGELFF,few,TRBJ2-2,.,TRBV9
TGTGCCAGCAGCTTAGAGTTGGGGGGGCCTCGGGAGGAGCAGTTCTTC,CASSLELGGPREEQFF,.,TRBJ2-1,.,TRBV11-2
TGTGCCAGCAGCTTAGTCGGGGGGCAAGAGACCCAGTACTTC,CASSLVGGQETQYF,.,TRBJ2-5,TRBD2,TRBV7-9
TGTGCCAGCAGCTTGTGGGGCAGTTCTGGGGCCAACGTCCTGACTTTC,CASSLWGSSGANVLTF,.,TRBJ2-6,.,TRBV5-6
TGTGCCAGCAGCTTAGGGCCTGACAACGTCTATGGCTACACCTTC,CASSLGPDNVYGYTF,.,TRBJ1-2,.,TRBV7-8
TGTGCCAGCAGCTTAGGGGACAGGGGGTCTGGCTACACCTTC,CASSLGDRGSGYTF,.,TRBJ1-2,TRBD1,TRBV7-9
TGCGCCAGCAGCTTGGGAGGAGGGCTCCCACAGCTCGAGTACTTC,CASSLGGGLPQLEYF,.,TRBJ2-5,.,TRBV5-1
TGTGCCAGCAGTCTTGGACAGGGGAATGAAAAACTGTTTTTT,CASSLGQGNEKLFF,.,TRBJ1-4,TRBD1,TRBV6-5
TGTGCCGGAAAGACAGGCCCCTATGGCTACACCTTC,CAGKTGPYGYTF,.,TRBJ1-2,.,TRBV6-5
TGTGCCAGCAGTGGGAGTCGCCACGAGCAGTACTTC,CASSGSRHEQYF,.,TRBJ2-7,.,TRBV2
TGTGCCAGCAGGCAGACAGGTCCGAACACCGGGGAGCTGTTTTTT,CASRQTGPNTGELFF,.,TRBJ2-2,.,TRBV7-9
TGTGCCAGCAGCCAACGAGCGGGGGGCACAGATACGCAGTATTTT,CASSQRAGGTDTQYF,.,TRBJ2-3,TRBD2,TRBV3-1/TRBV3-2
TGTGCCAGCAGCAAGGACCGACCGGGGAAAACCTACGAGCAGTACTTC,CASSKDRPGKTYEQYF,.,TRBJ2-7,.,TRBV21-1
TGTGCCAGCTCACCGGCCCCCCAAGACTACTACGAGCAGTACTTC,CASSPAPQDYYEQYF,few,TRBJ2-7,.,TRBV18
TGTGCCAGCAGTCCGGAAGGAGGGCTTGGATCACCCCTCCACTTT,CASSPEGGLGSPLHF,.,TRBJ1-6,.,TRBV6-5
TGTGCCAGCAGCTTAGATCGTGAGACCCAGTACTTC,CASSLDRETQYF,.,TRBJ2-5,.,TRBV11-3
TGTGCCAGCGAAGGGGGACAGGGATACACCGGGGAGCTGTTTTTT,CASEGGQGYTGELFF,.,TRBJ2-2,TRBD1,TRBV7-9
TGTGCCAGCTCCCCCGTCGAGGCAGCCGACTATGGCTACACCTTC,CASSPVEAADYGYTF,.,TRBJ1-2,.,TRBV18
TGCGCCAGCAGCTTGGCCGGTGACGGAGGATTCACAGATACGCAGTATTTT,CASSLAGDGGFTDTQYF,.,TRBJ2-3,.,TRBV5-1
TGTGCCAGCAGCTCCCCCCAACGCGACTCTGGAAACACCATATATTTT,CASSSPQRDSGNTIYF,.,TRBJ1-3,.,TRBV7-8
TGTGCCAGTATTCAGGGAGGTTGGCAAGGTCAGCCCCAGCATTTT,CASIQGGWQGQPQHF,.,TRBJ1-5,.,TRBV19
TGTGCCAGCAGGCGTAGCGGGGACGCCTACAATGAGCAGTTCTTC,CASRRSGDAYNEQFF,.,TRBJ2-1,TRBD2,TRBV9
TGTGCCAGCTCACGTGGACAGTACCAAGAGACCCAGTACTTC,CASSRGQYQETQYF,.,TRBJ2-5,.,TRBV18
TGTGCCAGCAGCTCCCAAAGGGATTTTAGGGGTTCACCCCTCCACTTT,CASSSQRDFRGSPLHF,.,TRBJ1-6,.,TRBV5-5
TGTGCCACCAGTGTATCACTAGCGGGGGTAGAGACCCAGTACTTC,CATSVSLAGVETQYF,.,TRBJ2-5,TRBD2,TRBV15
TGTGCCAGCAGTTACTCGGGGGCTAGAGGGCCGCAGTACTTC,CASSYSGARGPQYF,.,TRBJ2-7,.,TRBV6-5
TGTGCCAGCAGCTCACGGACAGCAGATACGCAGTATTTT,CASSSRTADTQYF,.,TRBJ2-3,.,TRBV11-3
TGTGCCAGCAGCCCTTGGTGGAGCGGGGGGCGTCAAGAGACCCAGTACTTC,CASSPWWSGGRQETQYF,.,TRBJ2-5,TRBD2,TRBV11-2
TGTGCCAGCAGTTTATCAACAGAAAACATTCAGTACTTC,CASSLSTENIQYF,.,TRBJ2-4,.,TRBV12-3/TRBV12-4
TGTGCCAGTAGTCCCGGGACAGGTTTCGGCACAGATACGCAGTATTTT,CASSPGTGFGTDTQYF,.,TRBJ2-3,TRBD1,TRBV19